This T cell receptor beta chain was found in a study of T cells expressing NK-cell markers (TCRdb year 2020). With respect to the entire study: Eight donors provided sorted CD3+CD56+NKG2C+, CD3+CD56+NKG2C- and CD3+CD56-NKG2C+ T-cell subsets, whose TCR beta-chain repertoires were profiled. Seven of the eight sequenced donors were HCMV-seropositive and one was HCMV-seronegative. All eight donors whose samples were sequenced were randomly selected healthy volunteers, three of them men and five women. Sequencing of the libraries produced 2 x 150 bp reads on Illumina HiSeq 2000/2500, MiSeq or NextSeq. The investigation overall reported the following: Those dominant clonotypes were again the most abundant among CD3+CD56-NKG2C+ cells in a handful of donors, at roughly 25-60.1%. It remained unclear whether the expanded NKG2C-expressing T cell clones were specific for HCMV antigens. For six donors, the dominant CD3+CD56+NKG2C+ clonotypes were among the top 10 CD8+ clonotypes and accounted for roughly 1.0-7.5% of CD8+ T cells.

Sequencing was carried out with an Illumina HiSeq 2000. TCR beta cDNA libraries were prepared using 5'RACE template switching, which introduced a universal primer site and unique molecular identifiers. Synthesis of cDNA was primed from the TCR beta constant segment and was followed by two consecutive PCR amplification steps. The authors' pipeline ran thus. MIGEC handled demultiplexing of the reads and grouping by UMI, while MiTCR was used to assemble and quantify clonotypes. Only TCR cDNA sequences supported by at least two reads were kept to exclude erroneous sequences. Downstream repertoire analysis used the tcR package, and clonotypes were matched across fractions by CDR3 nucleotide sequence plus V segment. VDJmatch was used to annotate antigen specificity against VDJdb, with one amino acid substitution in CDR3 allowed. Based on TCRdb reprocessing of the reads, there is one entry per CDR3 protein sequence, and DNA is missing. The V and J calls here are based on TCRdb, not the publication. This sample's records show approximately 420,000 distinct CDR3 sequences. The biggest ten clones account for about 10% of the sample.

As for this clonotype: The antigen it recognizes is unknown.

A commercial ELISA kit detecting HCMV-specific IgG in serum was used to determine HCMV serostatus. Peripheral blood mononuclear cells were isolated from blood by Ficoll density gradient centrifugation. Measured from the cysteine to the phenylalanine, the CDR3 is 17 residues long. Only the protein is available. CDR1 and CDR2 are drawn from the germline V gene: KGHSH, LQKENI. This TCR derives from a woman in her 50s in good health. Donor details come from another sample of the same person, matched by shared clones. The sample was blood T cells: a sorted CD56 or NKG2C T cell subset, CD4+ or CD8+ T cells, or bulk PBMC T cells (not recorded which). This receptor chain uses TRBV18 and TRBJ2-3; TCRdb proposes TRBD2, but this gene call is untestable without DNA. This receptor has the CDR3 CASSPLWTSGTTDTQYF.